This passage covers 25 T cell receptor beta chains from one sample sequenced in a study of blood T cell repertoires in COVID-19. Profiling relied on immunoSEQ multiplex PCR, and the TCRdb table lists in-frame clones only, not all of them. Of 200,000 to 250,000 clones listed, roughly 85% are singletons. The sample comprised peripheral blood. All receptors come from a woman in her 70s with COVID-19, enrolled during active disease.

The chain joins TRBV29-1 to TRBJ1-1; the D is unclear. CDR3 size: 14 residues. Germline-derived CDR1 and CDR2 are SQVTM and ANQGSEA. Trimming removed 8 bases from V and 7 bases from J, with 23 bases in between. This chain's CDR3 is CSCKAGPLYGEAFF. Here the CDR3 DNA reads TGCAGCTGTAAGGCAGGCCCGCTTTACGGTGAAGCTTTCTTT.

This chain links TRBV6-5 with TRBJ2-5; a weak D match, TRBD2 (5 bases). The V end lost 6 bases, the J end lost 4 bases, and 15 bases lay between the germline ends. Germline V gives CDR1 MNHEY, CDR2 SVGAGI. This CDR3 contains 14 residues. CDR3 in amino acids: CASSSWTQLETQYF. The CDR3 nucleotides read TGTGCCAGCAGCTCTTGGACTCAGTTAGAGACCCAGTACTTC.

V is TRBV5-1 and J is TRBJ2-7; 7 bases align to TRBD1. The ends lost 6 bases at V and 0 bases at J; junction bases unmatched: 3. This CDR3 is built from 13 residues. CDR1 SGHRS and CDR2 YFSETQ come from the germline V gene. CDR3 nucleotides: TGCGCCAGCACTGAGGGGGCCTCCTACGAGCAGTACTTC. As protein: CASTEGASYEQYF.

This clone appeared a single time. The V gene is TRBV4-3, the J gene TRBJ2-3; no clear D gene. The V end was cut by 0 bases, the J end by 0 bases, with 7 bases between. This CDR3 has 15 amino acids. Germline V gene lookup returns CDR1 LGHNA and CDR2 YSLEER. In nucleotides, the CDR3 is TGCGCCAGCAGCCAAGAAGCTCCTAGCACAGATACGCAGTATTTT. This codes for CASSQEAPSTDTQYF.

The chain joins TRBV7-2 to TRBJ1-2, with D possibly being TRBD1 (6 bases). CDR1 and CDR2 (germline): SGHTA, FQGNSA. This CDR3 is built from 13 residues. V lost 5 bases, J lost 2 bases, and 9 bases lay in between. For the CDR3, the DNA is TGTGCCAGCAGCCGCGACAGGAACTATGGCTACACCTTC. This gives the protein CASSRDRNYGYTF.

Written as DNA, the CDR3 is TGTGCCAGCAGTGAGGTTGCGGGGACCGCGTTCAATGAGCAGTTCTTC. It codes for CASSEVAGTAFNEQFF. The chain uses TRBV6-1 and TRBJ2-1, with D tentatively TRBD2 (6 bases). Between the trimmed V and J ends, which lost 3 bases and 6 bases, there was a span of 18 bases. The CDR3 covers 16 residues. Germline V CDR1 and CDR2: MNHNS, SASEGT.

The chain uses TRBV5-4 and TRBJ2-1; D is undetermined. The ends were cut back, 1 base at V and 7 bases at J, with 9 bases in the middle. CDR3 length: 13 amino acids. CDR1 and CDR2 (germline): SGHNT, YYREEE (reference sequence). The CDR3 bases are TGTGCCAGCAGCTTGTCAGGCAGGAATGAGCAGTTCTTC. It translates to CASSLSGRNEQFF.

The chain uses TRBV11-2 and TRBJ1-5; D not resolved. The CDR3 runs to 13 residues. V gave up 3 bases and J gave up 4 bases, with 7 bases separating them. From germline, CDR1 is SGHAT and CDR2 FQNNGV. The CDR3 DNA reads as TGTGCCAGCAGCTTTTCACAAAATCAGCCCCAGCATTTT. Translating gives CASSFSQNQPQHF.

This clone was observed once. The chain combines TRBV5-1 with TRBJ1-1; weak D call: TRBD1 (5 bases). CDR1 SGHRS and CDR2 YFSETQ come from the germline V gene. V lost 4 bases, J lost 7 bases, and 23 bases lay in between. This CDR3 is 16 amino acids long. The CDR3 loop is CASSAGGAQRLGEAFF. In nucleotides, the CDR3 is TGCGCCAGCAGCGCGGGCGGGGCCCAGAGATTGGGTGAAGCTTTCTTT. The full variable domain, completed using reference TRBV5-1 and TRBJ1-1, is KAGVTQTPRYLIKTRGQQVTLSCSPISGHRSVSWYQQTPGQGLQFLFEYFSETQRNKGNFPGRFSGRQFSNSRSEMNVSTLELGDSALYLCASSAGGAQRLGEAFFGQGTRLTVV.

V and J are TRBV18 and TRBJ1-1; TRBD1 might be the D (6 bases). CDR1 and CDR2 (germline): KGHSH, LQKENI. The CDR3 covers 16 residues. V lost 3 bases, J lost 0 bases, and 14 bases lay in between. CDR3 coding DNA: TGTGCCAGCTCACCCCTCCGGGACACTATGAACACTGAAGCTTTCTTT. Translating it yields CASSPLRDTMNTEAFF.

With respect to this clone: Other DNA sequences in the sample encode the same CDR3. The CDR3 DNA is TGTGCCACCGGTACAGGGACCGGGGAGCTGTTTTTT. Translation: CATGTGTGELFF. J is TRBJ2-2 and V is TRBV24-1, with D possibly TRBD1 on 6 matching bases. Per germline, CDR1 KGHDR and CDR2 SFDVKD. Trimming removed 9 bases from V and 5 bases from J, with 9 bases in between. The length of the CDR3 is 12 residues.

This chain joins TRBV3-1 (or the pseudogene TRBV3-2) and TRBJ1-1, with 7 bases fitting TRBD1. After removal of 5 bases from V and 1 base from J, the junction contained 10 bases not matched to a gene. Per germline, CDR1 LGHDT and CDR2 YNNKEL (reference sequence). The CDR3 extends over 16 amino acids. This chain's CDR3 is CASSFGTATSNTEAFF. In DNA form, the CDR3 reads TGTGCCAGCAGCTTCGGGACAGCGACCTCGAACACTGAAGCTTTCTTT.

The V gene is TRBV5-1, the J gene TRBJ1-3, with unresolved D. Germline loops: CDR1 SGHRS, CDR2 YFSETQ. Between the trimmed V and J ends, which lost 1 base and 0 bases, there was a span of 8 bases. There are 15 residues in the CDR3. Here the CDR3 reads CASSLTPGSGNTIYF. DNA of the CDR3: TGCGCCAGCAGCTTGACCCCGGGCTCTGGAAACACCATATATTTT.

The genes are TRBV6-5 and TRBJ1-2; no reliable D call. The V gene lost 7 bases and the J gene lost 0 bases, with 9 bases spanning the gap. In germline, CDR1 is MNHEY, CDR2 SVGAGI. The CDR3 sequence is 13 residues long. The CDR3 nucleotides read TGTGCCAGCACCCCAGTCACTAACTATGGCTACACCTTC. This codes for CASTPVTNYGYTF.

This clone was recorded only once. The genes are TRBV7-9 and TRBJ1-1; D is undetermined. CDR3 length equals 15 residues. V lost 2 bases and J 3 bases, leaving 13 bases between the germline ends. The germline V gene encodes CDR1 SEHNR and CDR2 FQNEAQ (reference sequence). The CDR3 sequence is CASSLRREWDTEAFF. The CDR3 DNA reads TGTGCCAGCAGCTTAAGGAGGGAGTGGGACACTGAAGCTTTCTTT.

The sample holds one count of this clone. An end of the junction does not agree with germline; a read error may underlie this. In DNA form, the CDR3 reads TGTACCACCTTACAGGGAGGGCTGCAGTTCTTC. This sequence encodes CTTLQGGLQFF. The chain joins TRBV20-1 to TRBJ2-1, with D tentatively TRBD2 (7 bases). The CDR3 totals 11 residues. The germline CDR1 and CDR2 sequences are DFQATT and SNEGSKA (reference sequence).

In its sample, this clone was seen once. The chain employs TRBV6-2 or TRBV6-3 and TRBJ2-7; a weak D match, TRBD1 (5 bases). The germline V gene has CDR1 MNHEY and CDR2 SVGEGT. V dropped 1 base and J dropped 9 bases, with 13 bases sitting between them. The CDR3 sequence is 13 residues long. In nucleotides, the CDR3 is TGTGCCAGCAGTTACTGGGGCAGTTTCGTGCAGTACTTC. Translating it yields CASSYWGSFVQYF.

For this clone: One junction end does not reproduce the germline sequence, and a read error may be involved. The chain links TRBV27 to TRBJ2-2; TRBD1 agrees at 9 bases. This CDR3 contains 16 residues. Looked up from germline, CDR1 is MNHEY and CDR2 is SMNVEV (reference sequence). The CDR3 sequence: CASRGTGGAGTGELFF. CDR3 in DNA: TGTGCCAGCAGGGGTACAGGGGGCGCGGGCACCGGAGAGCTGTTTTTT.

V and J are TRBV11-2 and TRBJ1-2; 9 nucleotides align to TRBD1. Looked up from germline, CDR1 is SGHAT and CDR2 is FQNNGV. With 1 base clipped from V and 7 bases from J, the junction kept 10 bases outside the gene matches. CDR3 size: 16 residues. CDR3 residues: CASSLGPPGTGLGYTF. CDR3 nucleotide sequence: TGTGCCAGCAGCTTAGGTCCCCCCGGGACAGGGCTTGGCTACACCTTC. Combining the CDR3 with reference TRBV11-2 and TRBJ1-2 gives the whole variable domain EAGVAQSPRYKIIEKRQSVAFWCNPISGHATLYWYQQILGQGPKLLIQFQNNGVVDDSQLPKDRFSAERLKGVDSTLKIQPAKLEDSAVYLCASSLGPPGTGLGYTFGSGTRLTVV.

The sample holds one count of this clone. The chain links TRBV7-3 to TRBJ2-3; 7 bases align to TRBD1. CDR3 size: 15 residues. V dropped 1 base and J dropped 0; count of bases not matched to a gene: 1. Per the germline V gene, CDR1 is SGHTA and CDR2 is FQGTGA. As DNA, the CDR3 is TGTGCCAGCAGCTTAAGGGACAGAAGCACAGATACGCAGTATTTT. It encodes CASSLRDRSTDTQYF.

V and J are TRBV19 and TRBJ1-1, with 9 positions matching TRBD1. CDR3 length: 15 amino acids. The germline V gene has CDR1 LNHDA and CDR2 SQIVND (reference sequence). With V trimmed by 6 bases and J by 0 bases, 5 bases remained unmatched. Written as DNA, the CDR3 is TGTGCCAGTAGCAACAGGGGGCGGGTGAACACTGAAGCTTTCTTT. It translates to CASSNRGRVNTEAFF.

J is TRBJ1-1 and V is TRBV10-3; TRBD1 matches 12 bases. V was clipped by 0 bases and J by 5 bases; unmatched bases: 7. Germline assignment: CDR1 ENHRY and CDR2 SYGVKD. This CDR3 has 17 residues. The CDR3 region has the DNA TGTGCCATCAGTGAGTCTCTCGGGACAGGGGGCGGGACTGAAGCTTTCTTT. This encodes CAISESLGTGGGTEAFF.

The chain uses TRBV5-1 and TRBJ2-7; TRBD1 matches at 7 bases. Germline values: CDR1 SGHRS, CDR2 YFSETQ. The CDR3 covers 15 residues. V shed 1 base, J shed 6 bases, and the junction held 10 bases outside the gene matches. The chain's CDR3 is CASSLLGTARGEQYF. The CDR3 nucleotides read TGCGCCAGCAGCTTGTTAGGGACAGCCAGAGGCGAGCAGTACTTC.

The rearrangement uses TRBV7-2 and TRBJ1-2, with D tentatively TRBD1 (5 bases). Trimming stripped 5 bases from V and 8 bases from J, with 9 bases between. This CDR3 region has 11 residues. Germline V CDR1 and CDR2: SGHTA, FQGNSA. CDR3 DNA sequence: TGTGCCAGCAGCGGGCGGGACGGCTACACCTTC. Translation gives CASSGRDGYTF.

Note on this clone: The junction differs from germline at one of its ends, possibly a read error. The CDR3 spells CASSLSLNTEAFF. CDR3 sequence (DNA): TGTGCTAGCAGCTTGTCTTTGAACACTGAAGCTTTCTTT. This rearrangement joins TRBV7-7 to TRBJ1-1, with no clear D. There are 13 residues in the CDR3. In germline, CDR1 is SSHAT, CDR2 FNYEAQ (reference sequence).